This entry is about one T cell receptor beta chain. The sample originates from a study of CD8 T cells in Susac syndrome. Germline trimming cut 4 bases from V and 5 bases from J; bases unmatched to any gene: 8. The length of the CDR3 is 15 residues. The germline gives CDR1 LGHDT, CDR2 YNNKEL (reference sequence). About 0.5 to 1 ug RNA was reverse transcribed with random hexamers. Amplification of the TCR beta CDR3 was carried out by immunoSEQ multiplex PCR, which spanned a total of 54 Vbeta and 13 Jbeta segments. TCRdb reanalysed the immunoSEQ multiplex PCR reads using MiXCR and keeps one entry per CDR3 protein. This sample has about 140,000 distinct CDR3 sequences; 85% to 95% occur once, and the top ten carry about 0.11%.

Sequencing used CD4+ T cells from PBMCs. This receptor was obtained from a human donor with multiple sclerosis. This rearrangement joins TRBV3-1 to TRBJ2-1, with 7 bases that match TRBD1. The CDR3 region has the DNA TGTGCCAGCAGCCTCACGGGACAGTCCAACAATGAGCAGTTCTTC. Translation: CASSLTGQSNNEQFF.